This T cell receptor (beta chain) was profiled in a study of blood T cell repertoires in COVID-19. For the study at large: The analysed material was cDNA or gDNA that came from T cells, B-cell-depleted T cells, or PBMCs.

This clone was detected only a few times. There are 11 residues in the CDR3. V lost 8 bases and J 5 bases, leaving 9 bases between the germline ends. Germline V lookup: CDR1 MNHEY, CDR2 SMNVEV (reference sequence). Profiled with immunoSEQ multiplex PCR; TCRdb holds only in-frame clones, not every one. The sample lists some 340,000 clones; 83% were seen once. This sequence joins TRBV27 and TRBJ1-1; D uncertain. This clonotype was obtained from a woman aged 45 to 65 who had recovered from COVID-19. Material: PBMCs or T cells enriched from blood (not recorded which). CDR3 protein: CASGGWTEAFF. The DNA of the CDR3 is TGTGCCAGCGGAGGGTGGACTGAAGCTTTCTTT.